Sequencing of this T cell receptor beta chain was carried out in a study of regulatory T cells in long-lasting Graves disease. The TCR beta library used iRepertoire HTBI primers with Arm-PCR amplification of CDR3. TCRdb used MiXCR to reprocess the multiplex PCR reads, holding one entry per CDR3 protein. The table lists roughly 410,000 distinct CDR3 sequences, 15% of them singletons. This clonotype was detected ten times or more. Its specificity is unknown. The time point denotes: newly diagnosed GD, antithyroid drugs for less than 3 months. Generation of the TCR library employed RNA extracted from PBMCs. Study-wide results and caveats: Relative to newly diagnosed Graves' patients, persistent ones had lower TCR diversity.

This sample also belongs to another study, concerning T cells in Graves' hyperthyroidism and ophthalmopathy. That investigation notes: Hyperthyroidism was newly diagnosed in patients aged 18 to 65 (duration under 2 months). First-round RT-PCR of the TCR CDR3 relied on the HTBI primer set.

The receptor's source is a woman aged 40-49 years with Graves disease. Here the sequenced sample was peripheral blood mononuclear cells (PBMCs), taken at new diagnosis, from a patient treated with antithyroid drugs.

The CDR3 DNA reads TGTGCCAGTAAAAGGCAGGGGCGCCACGAGCAGTACTTC. Amino acids: CASKRQGRHEQYF. The V gene is TRBV19, the J gene TRBJ2-7, with a weak D call TRBD1 (6 bases). The ends were cut back, 7 bases at V and 5 bases at J, with 15 bases in the middle. CDR1 is LNHDA and CDR2 is SQIVND in the germline V gene (reference sequence). The CDR3 is made up of 13 amino acids.